These T cell receptor beta chains were read from a single sample in a study of identical twins. TCRdb re-called the 5' RACE reads through MiXCR, storing one row per CDR3 protein. Altogether fewer than 250,000 distinct CDR3 sequences are present, around 7% being singletons, with the ten largest covering 3.5% to 4%. Separately, the same data were catalogued under a study of yellow fever vaccine responses in identical twins.

The sample consisted of memory (CD45RO+) T cells sorted from blood. These receptors originate from a woman under 30 in good health. The CDR3 runs from the conserved cysteine through the conserved F or W. The D gene is left open where the match is weak. Clone size is shown for a subset of rows, as once, few, many or a class of expanded clone.

j_call	d_call	clone_size	v_call	cdr3_nt	cdr3_aa
TRBJ1-5	-	many	TRBV24-1	TGTGCCACCAGTGAAAACAGATTCCAGCCCCAGCATTTT	CATSENRFQPQHF
TRBJ2-1	-	-	TRBV2	TGTGCCAGTTTGAGCTCCTACAATGAGCAGTTCTTC	CASLSSYNEQFF
TRBJ1-1	-	many	TRBV10-3	TGTGCCATCAGGGGGATGAACACTGAAGCTTTCTTT	CAIRGMNTEAFF
TRBJ2-5	TRBD2	few	TRBV7-2	TGTGCCAGCAGCTTAGTTAGCGGGGGCCAAGAGACCCAGTACTTC	CASSLVSGGQETQYF
TRBJ2-1	-	-	TRBV11-2	TGTGCCAGCAGCACCTATAAGAGCACCTCTAGATTAGGGTCCTACAATGAGCAGTTCTTC	CASSTYKSTSRLGSYNEQFF
TRBJ2-6	-	-	TRBV10-3	TGTGCCATCAGTGAGAGGGGGGTATTGTCTGGGGCCAACGTCCTGACTTTC	CAISERGVLSGANVLTF
TRBJ1-5	-	few	TRBV12-3/TRBV12-4	TGTGCCAGCAGTTTTACCCCAGGGCCTCAGCCCCAGCATTTT	CASSFTPGPQPQHF
TRBJ2-1	-	few	TRBV6-2/TRBV6-3	TGTGCCAGCAGTTACGCAGGGGGGGCCCTCGGCAATGAGCAGTTCTTC	CASSYAGGALGNEQFF
TRBJ2-5	TRBD2	-	TRBV10-3	TGTGCCATCAGTGATCCCGTACTAGCGGGGGGGCGGACCCAGTACTTC	CAISDPVLAGGRTQYF
TRBJ2-2	TRBD1	-	TRBV29-1	TGCAGCGTTGGGACAGGGGGCACCGGGGAGCTGTTTTTT	CSVGTGGTGELFF
TRBJ2-6	-	-	TRBV11-1	TGTGCCAGCAGCTTAAGCTTAGGTAGCGGTGGGTTACCCAACGTCCTGACTTTC	CASSLSLGSGGLPNVLTF
TRBJ2-1	TRBD1	few	TRBV6-5	TGTGCCAGCCGAGGGACAGGGAAAAAGCAGTTCTTC	CASRGTGKKQFF
TRBJ2-3	-	many	TRBV4-1	TGCGCCAGCAGCCAAGACTCCAGGTCCCCCACAGATACGCAGTATTTT	CASSQDSRSPTDTQYF
TRBJ1-5	-	-	TRBV12-3/TRBV12-4	TGTGCCAGCAGTTTTGGAGGGGCTAATCAGCCCCAGCATTTT	CASSFGGANQPQHF
TRBJ2-5	-	many	TRBV9	TGTGCCAGCGCCGCCCCCCCCCTAGAGACCCAGTACTTC	CASAAPPLETQYF
TRBJ2-1	-	many	TRBV12-3/TRBV12-4	TGTGCCAGCAGGGAGGCAGGCATCGCCTACAATGAGCAGTTCTTC	CASREAGIAYNEQFF
TRBJ2-5	-	many	TRBV5-1	TGCGCCAGCAGCTTGGTGTTTGGGCGCATTAAAGAGACCCAGTACTTC	CASSLVFGRIKETQYF
TRBJ1-4	TRBD1	-	TRBV7-9	TGTGCCAGCACCGGGACAGGATTTAATGAAAAACTGTTTTTT	CASTGTGFNEKLFF
TRBJ2-7	-	-	TRBV20-1	TGCAGTGCTAGCTCCGGACTGTCCTACGAGCAGCACTTC	CSASSGLSYEQHF
TRBJ2-7	TRBD1	few	TRBV2	TGTGCCAGCACCAAAGGTGGGGGACAGGGATCCTACGAGCAGTACTTC	CASTKGGGQGSYEQYF
TRBJ1-1	-	few	TRBV20-1	TGCAGTGCTAGTCCCGGGGGCGTCGGGGCTTTCTTT	CSASPGGVGAFF
TRBJ1-5	TRBD1	many	TRBV12-3/TRBV12-4	TGTGCCAGCAGTTACAGGGGGCGGGGTCAGCCCCAGCATTTT	CASSYRGRGQPQHF
TRBJ1-1	-	many	TRBV7-8	TGTGCCAGCAGTTATCAGATCGCTTCGAACACTGAAGCTTTCTTT	CASSYQIASNTEAFF
TRBJ2-4	-	many	TRBV5-6	TGTGCCAGCAGCTTTCGGGGGGCCATCACTGGCATTCAGTACTTC	CASSFRGAITGIQYF
TRBJ1-2	-	many	TRBV5-1	TGCGCCAGCAGCCGACCGGGGGAGGATGGCTACACCTTC	CASSRPGEDGYTF
TRBJ2-6	-	-	TRBV2	TGTGCCAGCCTTCTAGCGCCCTCGGATGGGGCCAACGTCCTGACTTTC	CASLLAPSDGANVLTF
TRBJ2-2	TRBD2	many	TRBV5-1	TGCGCCAGCCAACCCGGGACTAGCGGGATTGGGGAGCTGTTTTTT	CASQPGTSGIGELFF
TRBJ2-1	-	many	TRBV20-1	TGCAGTGCTAGACCAGGCCTCTACAATGAGCAGTTCTTC	CSARPGLYNEQFF
TRBJ2-2	-	once	TRBV7-8	TGTGCCAGCAGCCCCGTCGGGACATACACCGGGGAGCTGTTTTTT	CASSPVGTYTGELFF
TRBJ2-2	TRBD2	few	TRBV19	TGTGCCAGTAGTATCCCCGGGCTAGCGGGCAACACCGGGGAGCTGTTTTTT	CASSIPGLAGNTGELFF
TRBJ2-1	TRBD2	many	TRBV9	TGTGCCAGCAGCCCACGGACTAGCGGGCCAAGCTCCTACAATGAGCAGTTCTTC	CASSPRTSGPSSYNEQFF
TRBJ2-1	TRBD1	-	TRBV6-1	TGTGCCAGCAGCCCCGACAGGGCCTCCTACAATGAGCAGTTCTTC	CASSPDRASYNEQFF
TRBJ2-1	TRBD2	-	TRBV6-5	TGTGCCAGCAGTTACTCGGGGACTAGCGGGGGGAGGGAGAACAATGAGCAGTTCTTC	CASSYSGTSGGRENNEQFF
TRBJ2-1	TRBD2	-	TRBV12-3/TRBV12-4	TGTGCCTGCAGCGGGACTAGCGGGAGAAGGGTCTCCTACAATGAGCAGTTCTTC	CACSGTSGRRVSYNEQFF
TRBJ1-1	TRBD1	many	TRBV5-1	TGCGCCAGCAGCTTGTGGGCGACAGGGCAGGACACTGAAGCTTTCTTT	CASSLWATGQDTEAFF
TRBJ1-2	-	-	TRBV28	TGTGCCAGCAGTTTATCTCCCGCCAGTGCAACTAACTATGGCTACACCTTC	CASSLSPASATNYGYTF
TRBJ2-2	-	many	TRBV7-9	TGTGCCAGCAGCTCGGAAGGGGAGCTGTTTTTT	CASSSEGELFF
TRBJ2-7	-	few	TRBV7-9	TGTGCCAGCAGCACCGGGACGGTCTCCTACGAGCAGTACTTC	CASSTGTVSYEQYF
TRBJ2-3	TRBD2	once	TRBV9	TGTGCCAGCACCATTAGCGGGATTGGCACAGATACGCAGAATTTT	CASTISGIGTDTQNF
TRBJ1-2	-	-	TRBV20-1	TGCAGTGCTAGAGATGGGATCTATGGCTACACCTTC	CSARDGIYGYTF
TRBJ2-7	-	few	TRBV25-1	TGTGCCAGCAGTGGATACTCACAGACAGGACGGCTTCGAGAGACCTCCTACGAGCAGTACTTC	CASSGYSQTGRLRETSYEQYF
TRBJ1-3	-	many	TRBV5-1	TGCGCCAGCAGCTCCGCCGGGGACACCATATATTTT	CASSSAGDTIYF
TRBJ2-3	-	few	TRBV11-2	TGTGCCAGCAGCCACGACACAGATACGCAGTATTTT	CASSHDTDTQYF
TRBJ2-5	-	few	TRBV3-1	TGTGCCAGCAGCCAGGGACTGGTACAAGAGACCCAGTACTTC	CASSQGLVQETQYF
TRBJ2-7	TRBD2	many	TRBV25-1	TGTGCCAGCAGTGAACTAGCGGGAGCCGAGCAGTACTTC	CASSELAGAEQYF
TRBJ1-2	-	-	TRBV20-1	TGCAGTGCTAGAGCAGGGGCAGCTAACTATGGCTACACCTTC	CSARAGAANYGYTF
TRBJ1-5	TRBD1	few	TRBV18	TGTGCCAGCTCACCGACAGGGGTCAATCAGCCCCAGCATTTT	CASSPTGVNQPQHF
TRBJ1-5	-	many	TRBV6-1	TGTGCCAGCAGTCCGCACAGGGAAGGGAGTCAGCCCCAGCATTTT	CASSPHREGSQPQHF
TRBJ2-2	TRBD1	-	TRBV7-9	TGTGCCAGCAGCCCCGGACAGGGGGCAGAGAACACCGGGGAGCTGTTTTTT	CASSPGQGAENTGELFF